The 25 T cell receptor beta chains in this list originate from one sample, sequenced in a study of blood T cell repertoires in COVID-19 (dated by TCRdb to the early 2020s). The method behind the library was the immunoSEQ multiplex PCR assay. TCRdb took over this immuneACCESS table, retaining in-frame rearrangements with V and J assigned. Such tables are incomplete; in checked studies, under half of the missing clones stem from an unresolved V gene, and the remainder is unexplained. The sample table contains about 50,000 clones; only one count was recorded for roughly 90% of them. In total, the top ten clones hold 2.2% of the sample. Sequencing used peripheral blood. The receptors originated from a human donor in a cohort sampled during active COVID-19.

This clone came up a few times. V is TRBV6-2 or TRBV6-3 and J is TRBJ2-7; 10 nucleotides line up with TRBD2. Trimming cost V 6 bases and J 6 bases; bases outside gene matches: 8. Germline V gene data show CDR1 as MNHEY and CDR2 as SVGEGT. CDR3 length: 14 residues. CDR3 protein: CASSLTSGLSEQYF. Written as DNA, the CDR3 is TGTGCCAGCAGCTTGACTAGCGGGCTCTCCGAGCAGTACTTC.

The chain employs TRBV5-1 and TRBJ2-3; TRBD1 is a possible D gene (7 bases). Germline V gene lookup returns CDR1 SGHRS and CDR2 YFSETQ. There are 15 residues in the CDR3. The V end lost 2 bases, the J end lost 2 bases, and 12 bases lay between the germline ends. The DNA for the CDR3 is TGCGCCAGCAGCTTCGACAGGGACTTCACAGATACGCAGTATTTT. Translating it yields CASSFDRDFTDTQYF.

This clone was detected once. V is TRBV6-2 or TRBV6-3 and J is TRBJ1-5, with 9 bases that match TRBD1. The trim removed 4 bases at V and 2 bases at J, leaving 9 bases unmatched. Looked up from germline, CDR1 is MNHEY and CDR2 is SVGEGT. The CDR3 extends over 17 amino acids. CDR3 amino acids: CASSSQDRGAGNQPQHF. The CDR3 DNA is TGTGCCAGCAGTTCACAGGACAGGGGCGCGGGCAATCAGCCCCAGCATTTT.

The V gene is TRBV9, the J gene TRBJ1-1, with D perhaps matching TRBD1 (5 bases). Between the trimmed V and J ends, which lost 4 bases and 2 bases, there was a span of 12 bases. CDR3 size: 14 residues. CDR1 and CDR2 from the germline V gene are SGDLS and YYNGEE. The CDR3 region is CASSPRRGNTEAFF. DNA of the CDR3: TGTGCCAGCAGCCCCCGGAGGGGAAACACTGAAGCTTTCTTT.

This chain uses TRBV11-2 with TRBJ1-1, with D possibly being TRBD1 (5 bases). V gave up 4 bases and J gave up 8 bases, with 20 bases separating them. This CDR3 spans 15 amino acids. The germline V gene has CDR1 SGHAT and CDR2 FQNNGV. The CDR3 nucleotides are TGTGCCAGCAGCTCGAACTCGCAGGGTCACAAAGAAGCTTTCTTT. Translating gives CASSSNSQGHKEAFF. The whole variable domain, filled in from reference TRBV11-2 and TRBJ1-1, reads EAGVAQSPRYKIIEKRQSVAFWCNPISGHATLYWYQQILGQGPKLLIQFQNNGVVDDSQLPKDRFSAERLKGVDSTLKIQPAKLEDSAVYLCASSSNSQGHKEAFFGQGTRLTVV.

The J gene is TRBJ2-7, the V gene TRBV5-1; D perhaps matches TRBD2 (5 bases). Trimming left V 4 bases short and J 5 bases short, with 10 bases between. The germline V gene has CDR1 SGHRS and CDR2 YFSETQ. The CDR3 has 12 amino acids. Here the CDR3 reads CASSGSPHEQYF. The DNA of the CDR3 is TGCGCCAGCAGCGGGAGCCCCCACGAGCAGTACTTC.

The chain combines TRBV12-2 with TRBJ2-2; TRBD2, the table's D call, lacks a check against the DNA. TRBV12-2 is flagged as a pseudogene. The CDR3 runs to 21 residues. The CDR3 here is CASRLACGVWREAENTGELFF. CDR3 coding DNA: TGTGCAAGTCGCTTAGCTTGCGGGGTCTGGCGGGAGGCCGAGAACACCGGGGAGCTGTTTTTT.

This clone was counted only a few times. V usage is TRBV5-1 and J usage is TRBJ2-7; TRBD1 agrees at 10 bases. CDR3 length equals 13 residues. Germline V gene data show CDR1 as SGHRS and CDR2 as YFSETQ. With V trimmed by 4 bases and J by 6 bases, 4 bases remained unmatched. The CDR3 reads CASSPGTGVEQYF. Written as DNA, the CDR3 is TGCGCCAGCAGCCCCGGGACAGGGGTCGAGCAGTACTTC.

The CDR3 here is CASSAYLTDRSYEQYF. CDR3 coding DNA: TGTGCCAGCAGCGCGTACCTAACGGACAGGTCCTACGAGCAGTACTTC. The chain links TRBV11-2 to TRBJ2-7; 7 positions match TRBD1. Unmatched junction bases numbered 11, after V lost 5 bases and J lost 1 base. This CDR3 spans 16 amino acids. Germline V gene data show CDR1 as SGHAT and CDR2 as FQNNGV.

J is TRBJ2-1 and V is TRBV10-2; D perhaps matches TRBD2 (5 bases). The CDR3 runs to 15 residues. Germline V gene lookup returns CDR1 WSHSY and CDR2 SAAADI. With 6 bases removed from V and 6 bases from J, the gap between germline ends came to 18 bases. In DNA, the CDR3 is TGCGCCAGCAGGCTGGACCCCCGAGGGAGCAATGAGCAGTTCTTC. Its translation is CASRLDPRGSNEQFF.

This chain links TRBV5-8 with TRBJ2-1; 7 bases match TRBD2. The J segment lost 8 bases and the V segment lost 2 bases, leaving 10 bases of the junction unmatched. This CDR3 has 15 residues. The germline V gene has CDR1 SGHTS and CDR2 YDEGEE. The CDR3 sequence: CASSFSPSAGDEQFF. The CDR3 DNA reads as TGTGCCAGCAGCTTTTCGCCTTCGGCGGGAGATGAGCAGTTCTTC.

The chain recombines TRBV5-6 with TRBJ1-1; TRBD1 aligns across 7 bases. The CDR3 consists of 14 residues. Germline V CDR1 and CDR2: SGHDT, YYEEEE. The trim removed 3 bases at V and 5 bases at J, leaving 7 bases unmatched. For the CDR3, the DNA is TGTGCCAGCAGCTCGACAGGGTCCTGGACTGAAGCTTTCTTT. As protein: CASSSTGSWTEAFF. The full variable domain, its missing parts supplied by reference TRBV5-6 and TRBJ1-1, is DAGVTQSPTHLIKTRGQQVTLRCSPKSGHDTVSWYQQALGQGPQFIFQYYEEEERQRGNFPDRFSGHQFPNYSSELNVNALLLGDSALYLCASSSTGSWTEAFFGQGTRLTVV.

The chain is built from TRBV7-8 and TRBJ1-2; 9 bases fit TRBD1. Germline values: CDR1 SGHVS, CDR2 FQNEAQ. J gave up 8 bases and V 0 bases, and 7 bases lay outside the gene matches. This CDR3 comprises 15 residues. The CDR3 DNA reads as TGTGCCAGCAGCTTAGCGCGACAGGGGGAACAGGGCTACACCTTC. Protein sequence: CASSLARQGEQGYTF. The complete variable domain, with remaining parts taken from reference TRBV7-8 and TRBJ1-2, reads GAGVSQSPRYKVAKRGQDVALRCDPISGHVSLFWYQQALGQGPEFLTYFQNEAQLDKSGLPSDRFFAERPEGSVSTLKIQRTQQEDSAVYLCASSLARQGEQGYTFGSGTRLTVV.

This clone was counted a few times. The chain joins TRBV18 to TRBJ2-3; 7 nucleotides align to TRBD2. This CDR3 has 17 residues. The germline CDR1 and CDR2 sequences are KGHSH and LQKENI. Germline trimming cut 5 bases from V and 0 bases from J; bases unmatched to any gene: 11. Here the CDR3 reads CASSTTSVTYSTDTQYF. The CDR3 DNA is TGTGCCAGCTCAACTACTAGCGTCACTTATAGCACAGATACGCAGTATTTT.

The chain has TRBV28 and TRBJ2-1, with a tentative D call TRBD2 (5 bases). The CDR3 extends over 16 amino acids. Trimming removed 8 bases from V and 1 base from J, with 18 bases in between. In germline, CDR1 is MDHEN, CDR2 SYDVKM. The CDR3 loop is CASAKGRGKSYNEQFF. CDR3 DNA: TGTGCCAGCGCAAAAGGACGAGGGAAGTCCTACAATGAGCAGTTCTTC.

This clone was seen only a few times. The V gene is TRBV6-6, the J gene TRBJ2-7; D is ambiguous. The V end lost 2 bases, the J end lost 7 bases, and 9 bases lay between the germline ends. There are 12 residues in the CDR3. The germline CDR1 and CDR2 sequences are MNHNY and SVGAGI (reference sequence). This CDR3 is CASSYSGLEQYF. The CDR3 nucleotides read TGTGCCAGCAGTTACAGTGGGCTTGAGCAGTACTTC.

This sequence joins TRBV4-3 and TRBJ2-2, with D possibly being TRBD2 (6 bases). Trimming took 0 bases from V and 4 from J, leaving 12 bases between them. CDR1 is LGHNA, CDR2 YSLEER, per germline. The CDR3 extends over 16 amino acids. CDR3 amino acids: CASSQDQRAVTGELFF. CDR3 sequence (DNA): TGCGCCAGCAGCCAAGACCAGCGGGCAGTCACCGGGGAGCTGTTTTTT.

V and J are TRBV5-6 and TRBJ1-2; D perhaps matches TRBD1 (6 bases). The CDR3 extends over 15 amino acids. Germline assignment: CDR1 SGHDT and CDR2 YYEEEE. Trimming took 0 bases from V and 0 from J, leaving 9 bases between them. CDR3 protein: CASSLVGTSNYGYTF. The CDR3 nucleotides read TGTGCCAGCAGCTTGGTAGGGACATCTAACTATGGCTACACCTTC.

CDR3 nucleotide sequence: TGTGCCACCAGCAGAGATAGGACAGCCTATGGCTACACCTTC. Its translation: CATSRDRTAYGYTF. The chain links TRBV15 to TRBJ1-2, with a tentative D call TRBD1 (6 bases). Per germline, CDR1 LNHNV and CDR2 YYDKDF (reference sequence). The CDR3 extends over 14 amino acids. V was cut by 0 bases and J by 4 bases, with 9 bases left in between.

The chain couples TRBV7-3 to TRBJ2-7; 9 bases match TRBD1. V was clipped by 2 bases and J by 5 bases; unmatched bases: 7. Germline lookup yields CDR1 SGHTA and CDR2 FQGTGA. CDR3 size: 15 residues. The CDR3 region has the DNA TGTGCCAGCAGCTTATCCGGACAGGGGTCGAACGAGCAGTACTTC. Translation gives CASSLSGQGSNEQYF.

V usage is TRBV5-6 and J usage is TRBJ1-5; D gene unclear. V was pared by 3 bases and J by 3 bases, with 16 bases between. There are 16 residues in the CDR3. Germline CDR1 is SGHDT and CDR2 is YYEEEE. CDR3 in DNA: TGTGCCAGCAGCTCGACGAAACGGAGTTTCAATCAGCCCCAGCATTTT. Its translation is CASSSTKRSFNQPQHF.

V and J are TRBV18 and TRBJ2-3; 7 bases fit TRBD2. Germline V gene sequence: CDR1 KGHSH, CDR2 LQKENI. Germline trimming cut 4 bases from V and 0 bases from J; bases unmatched to any gene: 7. There are 16 residues in the CDR3. The DNA for the CDR3 is TGTGCCAGCTCACGCCGGAGCGGGACTAGCACAGATACGCAGTATTTT. It specifies CASSRRSGTSTDTQYF.

The chain combines TRBV18 with TRBJ1-1; 8 positions agree with TRBD1. Germline CDR1 is KGHSH and CDR2 is LQKENI. The V segment lost 4 bases and the J segment 4 bases; nucleotides outside the gene matches: 2. The CDR3 consists of 13 residues. For the CDR3, the DNA is TGTGCCAGCTCACAAGGACAGGGCACTGAAGCTTTCTTT. Translated, it gives CASSQGQGTEAFF. Full variable domain (remainder filled in from reference TRBV18 and TRBJ1-1): NAGVMQNPRHLVRRRGQEARLRCSPMKGHSHVYWYRQLPEEGLKFMVYLQKENIIDESGMPKERFSAEFPKEGPSILRIQQVVRGDSAAYFCASSQGQGTEAFFGQGTRLTVV.

The V and J genes are TRBV7-9 and TRBJ1-3; 8 bases match TRBD1. The length of the CDR3 is 18 residues. Germline V lookup: CDR1 SEHNR, CDR2 FQNEAQ (reference sequence). V lost 4 bases to trimming and J lost 4 bases; unmatched junction nucleotides: 15. The CDR3 DNA sequence: TGTGCCAGCAGCTCCGATATCGATCAGGGGGCGAGGGGAAACACCATATATTTT. Residues: CASSSDIDQGARGNTIYF.

This clone appeared once. A junction end diverges from the germline sequence, so it may reflect a read error. This chain uses TRBV5-4 with TRBJ1-4, with 8 bases matching TRBD1. The CDR3 loop spans 14 amino acids. Germline CDR1 is SGHNT and CDR2 is YYREEE (reference sequence). This CDR3 is CVSSRGQENEKLFF. In DNA, the CDR3 is TGTGTCAGCAGCCGGGGACAGGAAAATGAAAAACTGTTTTTT.